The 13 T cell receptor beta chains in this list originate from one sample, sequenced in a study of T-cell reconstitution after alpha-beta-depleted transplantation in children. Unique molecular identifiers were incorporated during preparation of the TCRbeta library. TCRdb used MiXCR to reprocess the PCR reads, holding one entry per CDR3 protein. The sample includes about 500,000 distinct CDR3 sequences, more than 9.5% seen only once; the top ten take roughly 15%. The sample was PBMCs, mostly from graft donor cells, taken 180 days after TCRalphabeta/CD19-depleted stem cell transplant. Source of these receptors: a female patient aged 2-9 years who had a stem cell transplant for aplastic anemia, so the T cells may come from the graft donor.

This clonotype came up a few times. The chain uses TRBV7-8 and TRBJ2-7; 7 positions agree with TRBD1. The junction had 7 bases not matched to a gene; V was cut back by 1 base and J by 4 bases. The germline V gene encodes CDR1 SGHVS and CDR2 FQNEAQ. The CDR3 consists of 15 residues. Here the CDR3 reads CASSLGGDSRYEQYF. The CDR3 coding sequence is TGTGCCAGCAGCTTAGGAGGGGACAGCAGGTACGAGCAGTACTTC.

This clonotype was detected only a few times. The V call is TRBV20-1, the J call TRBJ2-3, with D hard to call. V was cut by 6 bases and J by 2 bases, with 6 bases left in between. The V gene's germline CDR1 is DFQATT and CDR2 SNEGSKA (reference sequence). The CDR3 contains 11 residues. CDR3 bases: TGCAGTGCGAAAATCACAGATACGCAGTATTTT. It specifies CSAKITDTQYF.

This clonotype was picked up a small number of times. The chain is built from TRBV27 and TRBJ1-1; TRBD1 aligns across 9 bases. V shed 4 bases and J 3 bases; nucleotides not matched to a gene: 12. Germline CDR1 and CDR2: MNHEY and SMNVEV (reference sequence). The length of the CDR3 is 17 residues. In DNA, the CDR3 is TGTGCCAGCAGTTCTCACAGGGGGCAGATGCGGGACACTGAAGCTTTCTTT. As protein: CASSSHRGQMRDTEAFF.

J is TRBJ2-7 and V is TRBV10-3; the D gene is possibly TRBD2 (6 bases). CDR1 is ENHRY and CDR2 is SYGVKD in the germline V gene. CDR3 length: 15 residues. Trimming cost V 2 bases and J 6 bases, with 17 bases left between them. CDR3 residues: CAISEGRLFKLEQYF. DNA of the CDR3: TGTGCCATCAGTGAGGGGAGGCTCTTCAAACTCGAGCAGTACTTC.

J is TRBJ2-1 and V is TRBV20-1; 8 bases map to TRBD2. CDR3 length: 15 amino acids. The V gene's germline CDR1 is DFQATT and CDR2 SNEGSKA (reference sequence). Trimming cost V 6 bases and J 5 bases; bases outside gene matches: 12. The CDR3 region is CSAPMGLAGNNEQFF. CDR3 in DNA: TGCAGTGCCCCGATGGGTCTAGCGGGCAACAATGAGCAGTTCTTC.

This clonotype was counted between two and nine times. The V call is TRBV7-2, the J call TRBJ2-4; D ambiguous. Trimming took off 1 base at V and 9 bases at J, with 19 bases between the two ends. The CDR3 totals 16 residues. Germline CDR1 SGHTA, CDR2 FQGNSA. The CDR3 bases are TGTGCCAGCAGCTTAGGGTCTCGACCCCCCCCCGGCATTCAGTACTTC. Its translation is CASSLGSRPPPGIQYF.

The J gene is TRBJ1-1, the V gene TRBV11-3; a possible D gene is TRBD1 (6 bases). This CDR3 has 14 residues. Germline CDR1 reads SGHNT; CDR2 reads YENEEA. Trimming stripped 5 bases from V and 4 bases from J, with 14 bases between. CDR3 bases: TGTGCCAGCAGCAGGGGGGAAGCGGGCACTGAAGCTTTCTTT. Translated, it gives CASSRGEAGTEAFF.

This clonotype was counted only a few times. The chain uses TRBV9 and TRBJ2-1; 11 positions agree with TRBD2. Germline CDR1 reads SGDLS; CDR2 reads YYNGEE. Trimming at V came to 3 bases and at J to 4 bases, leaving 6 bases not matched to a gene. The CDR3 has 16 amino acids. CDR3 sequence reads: CASSAFGTSGYNEQFF. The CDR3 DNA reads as TGTGCCAGCAGCGCCTTTGGGACTAGCGGATACAATGAGCAGTTCTTC.

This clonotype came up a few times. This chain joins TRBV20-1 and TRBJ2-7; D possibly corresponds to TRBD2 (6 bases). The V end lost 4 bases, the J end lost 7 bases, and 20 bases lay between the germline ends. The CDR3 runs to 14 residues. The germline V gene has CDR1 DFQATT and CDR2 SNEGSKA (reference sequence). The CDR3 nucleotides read TGCAGTGCTAACGGGGGAACCCTTTACAGGGAGCAGTACTTC. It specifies CSANGGTLYREQYF.

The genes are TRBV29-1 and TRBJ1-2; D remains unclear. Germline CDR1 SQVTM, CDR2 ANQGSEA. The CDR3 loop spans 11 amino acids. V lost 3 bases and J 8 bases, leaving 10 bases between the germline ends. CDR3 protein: CSVDGMRGYTF. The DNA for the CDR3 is TGCAGCGTTGATGGTATGAGAGGCTACACCTTC.

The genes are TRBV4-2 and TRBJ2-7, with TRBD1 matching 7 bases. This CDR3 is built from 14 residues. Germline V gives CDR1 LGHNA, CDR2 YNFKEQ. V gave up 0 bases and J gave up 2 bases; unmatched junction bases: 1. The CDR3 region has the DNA TGTGCCAGCAGCCAAGAGGACAGGCCCTACGAGCAGTACTTC. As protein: CASSQEDRPYEQYF.

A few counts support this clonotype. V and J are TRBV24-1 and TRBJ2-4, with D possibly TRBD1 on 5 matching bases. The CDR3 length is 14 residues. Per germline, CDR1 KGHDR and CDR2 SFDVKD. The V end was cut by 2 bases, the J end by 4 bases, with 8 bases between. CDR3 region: CATSDSTVKNIQYF. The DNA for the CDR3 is TGTGCCACCAGTGATTCGACAGTGAAAAACATTCAGTACTTC.

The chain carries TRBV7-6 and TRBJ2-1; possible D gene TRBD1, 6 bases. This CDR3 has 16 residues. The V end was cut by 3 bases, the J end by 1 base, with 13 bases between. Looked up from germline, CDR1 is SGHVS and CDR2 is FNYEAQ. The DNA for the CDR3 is TGTGCCAGCAGCTTGCGTGGACAGAAATCCTACAATGAGCAGTTCTTC. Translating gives CASSLRGQKSYNEQFF.